Ten or more counts support the clone carrying this T cell receptor (beta chain). TCRdb analysed the RT-PCR reads with MiXCR anew, one entry per CDR3 protein. In the table there are hundreds of thousands of distinct CDR3 sequences, 14% of which are singletons. Germline V lookup: CDR1 MNHEY, CDR2 SMNVEV (reference sequence). V lost 2 bases to trimming and J lost 1 base; unmatched junction nucleotides: 8. The CDR3 extends over 16 amino acids. This sequence joins TRBV27 and TRBJ2-7; 7 bases align to TRBD2. This TCR derives from a female donor in good health, serving as a healthy control. Sample: memory CD4+ T cells from blood. The CDR3 loop is CASSLVLAGESYEQYF. In DNA form, the CDR3 reads TGTGCCAGCAGTTTAGTGTTGGCGGGAGAGTCCTACGAGCAGTACTTC.